This T cell receptor beta chain was retrieved from a study of human T cells and chemical hapten exposure. Study-wide findings and caveats: While controls formed fewer of them, expanded TCRs formed significantly more large CDR3 similarity clusters.

In the case of this clonotype: What it binds is not known.

Unique molecular identifiers were attached to individual cDNA molecules during library preparation. TCRdb independently ran MiXCR on the RACE reads; one entry per CDR3 protein. This table holds 84,000 or so distinct CDR3 sequences, under 12% found once. Time point meaning: patch test 1, 2 weeks after DPC sensitization. As to treatment: therapeutic diphenylcyclopropenone sensitization with weekly scalp DPC. Unfractionated whole blood yielded the extracted total RNA. Between the trimmed V and J ends, which lost 8 bases and 10 bases, there was a span of 14 bases. This CDR3 spans 12 amino acids. The germline CDR1 and CDR2 sequences are MGHDK and SYGVNS.

The J gene is TRBJ1-4, the V gene TRBV25-1, with TRBD1 as a possible D gene (5 bases). This TCR came from a man aged 35 to 55 with alopecia areata. Some clones in this sample may be carry-over from other donors' samples. This specimen was whole blood, taken in connection with sensitization to the hapten diphenylcyclopropenone (DPC). This CDR3 reads CASLDPGGKLFF. The CDR3 region has the DNA TGTGCCAGCCTTGACCCTGGGGGAAAACTGTTTTTT.